Listed here are 2 T cell receptor beta chains from one sample, sequenced in a study of identical twins. TCRdb independently ran MiXCR on the 5' RACE reads; one entry per CDR3 protein. The top ten hold roughly 7% of the sample, which has 250,000 to 300,000 distinct CDR3 sequences, 7.5% to 9.5% seen once. This sample also belongs to another study, concerning yellow fever vaccine responses in identical twins.

The sequencing input was CD8+ T cells sorted from blood. These receptors were taken from a woman aged 18 to 35 in good health.

This clonotype was observed at least ten times. The chain employs TRBV5-5 and TRBJ2-1; 11 nucleotides match TRBD2. CDR3 length equals 16 residues. Germline V CDR1 and CDR2: SGHKS, YYEKEE (reference sequence). With V trimmed by 2 bases and J by 7 bases, 8 bases remained unmatched. The CDR3: CASSFLRLAGRNEQFF. CDR3 DNA sequence: TGTGCCAGCAGCTTTTTACGACTAGCGGGGAGGAATGAGCAGTTCTTC.

This clonotype came up many times. The rearrangement links TRBV5-1 to TRBJ2-2, with 9 bases that match TRBD1. The CDR3 is made up of 14 amino acids. V was pared by 4 bases and J by 6 bases, with 4 bases of the junction left unmatched. Germline CDR1 is SGHRS and CDR2 is YFSETQ. CDR3 coding DNA: TGCGCCAGCAGCGACACAGGGGGCTCCGGGGAGCTGTTTTTT. Amino acids: CASSDTGGSGELFF.